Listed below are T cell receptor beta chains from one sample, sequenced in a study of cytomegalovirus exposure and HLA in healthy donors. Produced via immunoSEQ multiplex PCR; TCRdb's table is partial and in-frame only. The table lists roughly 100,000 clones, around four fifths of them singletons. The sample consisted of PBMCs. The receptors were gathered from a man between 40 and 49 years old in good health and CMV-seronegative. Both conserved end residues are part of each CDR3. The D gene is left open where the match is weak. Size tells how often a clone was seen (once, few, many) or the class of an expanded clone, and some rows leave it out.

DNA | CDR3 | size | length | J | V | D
TGTGCCAGCAGCTTGACTAGCGGGGGGGCGGGGGATACGCAGTATTTT | CASSLTSGGAGDTQYF | few | 16 | TRBJ2-3 | TRBV7-3 | TRBD2
TGTGCCAGCAGCCTCATGGCAGGTGACACTGAAGCTTTCTTT | CASSLMAGDTEAFF | once | 14 | TRBJ1-1 | TRBV7-9 | -
TGTGCCAGCAGCCCACAGGTCCAAGAGACCCAGTACTTC | CASSPQVQETQYF | - | 13 | TRBJ2-5 | TRBV11-1 | -
TGTGCCAGCAGCTTGGAGGAGCATGAGCAGTTCTTC | CASSLEEHEQFF | - | 12 | TRBJ2-1 | TRBV11-3 | -
TGTGCCAGCAGCTTAGTTTTAGCGGCCCCCCCTGACTTC | CASSLVLAAPPDF | once | 13 | TRBJ2-5 | TRBV7-9 | -
TGTGCCAGCAGCTTTAAGGGACAGACCCTCTCTGGGGCCAACGTCCTGACTTTC | CASSFKGQTLSGANVLTF | - | 18 | TRBJ2-6 | TRBV5-4 | TRBD1
TGTGCCAGCAGCAAAGCGCTAGCGAGCGGGGGGGCCAAGACCCAGTACTTC | CASSKALASGGAKTQYF | - | 17 | TRBJ2-5 | TRBV21-1 | -
TGTGCCAGCAGCGAAACCGGGACAGGGTCTAAGTGCACCTTC | CASSETGTGSKCTF | - | 14 | TRBJ1-2 | TRBV2 | TRBD1
TGTGCCAGCAGTTACCCTGACAGGGGGATGTCTGGCTACACCTTC | CASSYPDRGMSGYTF | - | 15 | TRBJ1-2 | TRBV6-6 | TRBD1
TGTGCCAGTACCGGGACACCGCCCCACTATGGCTACACCTTC | CASTGTPPHYGYTF | - | 14 | TRBJ1-2 | TRBV19 | -
TGTGCCTGGAGTGGACAGGGCGGGGAGACCCAGTACTTC | CAWSGQGGETQYF | - | 13 | TRBJ2-5 | TRBV30 | TRBD1
TGTTCCAGCAGTCAGAAAGGGCCAAGACAGATCGGGGAGCTGTTTTTT | CSSSQKGPRQIGELFF | - | 16 | TRBJ2-2 | TRBV7-9 | -
TGTGCCAGCAGGAACGACAGGGCGGGCGGGAATGAGCAGTTCTTC | CASRNDRAGGNEQFF | - | 15 | TRBJ2-1 | TRBV27 | TRBD1
TGTGCCAGCAGTTATGGCAGAGGGATACGTGGCTACACCTTC | CASSYGRGIRGYTF | once | 14 | TRBJ1-2 | TRBV6-5 | -
TGCGCCAGCAGCCAAGATATGGGACATGATTCACCCCTCCACTTT | CASSQDMGHDSPLHF | few | 15 | TRBJ1-6 | TRBV4-3 | -
TGTGCCAGCAGTTACGGAGCGGGGGCAACAAGAAACACCATATATTTT | CASSYGAGATRNTIYF | - | 16 | TRBJ1-3 | TRBV6-5 | -
TGTGCCAGCAGCTATTACAGGGGATCGGGCAAAAACATTCAGTACTTC | CASSYYRGSGKNIQYF | - | 16 | TRBJ2-4 | TRBV7-2 | TRBD1
TGTGCCAGTAGTATAGATCGTACAGGGGGCCTTACGAGCAATCAGCCCCAGCATTTT | CASSIDRTGGLTSNQPQHF | - | 19 | TRBJ1-5 | TRBV19 | TRBD1
TGTGCCAGCAGCGGGACAGGGGGGAGACACTATGGCTACACCTTC | CASSGTGGRHYGYTF | - | 15 | TRBJ1-2 | TRBV2 | TRBD1
TGTGCCTGGAGTGTGAGGGGCAGGGGGGCTCGCAGCTATGGCTACACCTTC | CAWSVRGRGARSYGYTF | once | 17 | TRBJ1-2 | TRBV30 | TRBD1
TGTGCCAGCAGTGAACCGGGACAGGGGGGTTCCTCTGGAAACACCATATATTTT | CASSEPGQGGSSGNTIYF | - | 18 | TRBJ1-3 | TRBV6-1 | TRBD1